This T cell receptor beta chain derives from a study of T cells in Graves' hyperthyroidism and ophthalmopathy. What was amplified from RNA transcripts were TCR beta CDR3 regions. The HTBI set primed first-round TCR CDR3 RT-PCR. Each CDR3 protein is one row after TCRdb ran MiXCR on the multiplex PCR reads. This sample yields about 400,000 distinct CDR3 sequences, of which roughly an eighth are seen a single time; about 4.9% belongs to the top ten. This clonotype was seen repeatedly, ten times or more. The origin of this receptor is a woman under 30 with Graves' hyperthyroidism. The sample was blood.

CDR3 nucleotides: TGCGCCAGCAGCTCACTAGCGGGCCCGGGTACCCACGAGCAGTACTTC. The encoded protein is CASSSLAGPGTHEQYF. This chain links TRBV5-1 with TRBJ2-7; 9 nucleotides align to TRBD2. CDR1 and CDR2 (germline): SGHRS, YFSETQ. V trimming: 3 bases; J trimming: 5 bases; junction bases outside the gene matches: 12. There are 16 residues in the CDR3.